Shown below are 32 T cell receptor beta chains from a single sample sequenced in a study of blood T cells in healthy people across ages. Combining a sample-barcoded 5' primer with a J-beta primer mix, a second PCR ran for roughly 6 to 12 cycles. TCRdb ran MiXCR on the 5' RACE reads and lists one entry per CDR3 protein. The profile shows approximately 1.5 million distinct CDR3 sequences, about 31% of them singletons. Sequenced: blood. Receptors were obtained from a woman between 25 and 40 years old in good health.

The CDR3 region is CSAILAGGPYEQFF. In nucleotides, the CDR3 is TGCAGTGCTATCCTAGCGGGAGGGCCCTATGAGCAGTTCTTC. J is TRBJ2-1 and V is TRBV20-1, with TRBD2 identical over 12 bases. The germline CDR1 and CDR2 sequences are DFQATT and SNEGSKA (reference sequence). J lost 8 bases, V lost 4 bases, and 6 bases had no gene match. CDR3 size: 14 residues.

Regarding this clonotype: Since a much larger clone is just one base distant, this may be a read error. This chain connects TRBV6-4 to TRBJ2-3; TRBD1 agrees at 7 bases. The junction had 10 bases not matched to a gene; V was cut back by 7 bases and J by 3 bases. This CDR3 is 15 amino acids long. Germline values: CDR1 MRHNA, CDR2 SNTAGT. The CDR3 DNA reads TGTGCCAGCAAGACCAGGGACAGCTATACAGATACGCAGTATTTT. This encodes CASKTRDSYTDTQYF.

The chain employs TRBV20-1 and TRBJ2-1; 12 bases map to TRBD2. With V trimmed by 6 bases and J by 9 bases, 9 bases remained unmatched. Germline lookup yields CDR1 DFQATT and CDR2 SNEGSKA (reference sequence). This CDR3 comprises 14 residues. This CDR3 is CSAATSGRYGEQFF. The CDR3 DNA is TGCAGTGCAGCGACTAGCGGGAGATACGGTGAGCAGTTCTTC.

The genes are TRBV20-1 and TRBJ2-2, with 7 nucleotides matching TRBD2. The length of the CDR3 is 16 residues. From germline, CDR1 is DFQATT and CDR2 SNEGSKA (reference sequence). Trimming removed 0 bases from V and 2 bases from J; junction bases left unmatched: 6. The CDR3 nucleotides are TGCAGTGCTAGAGACTTGACTAGCTCCAACACCGGGGAGCTGTTTTTT. This translates into CSARDLTSSNTGELFF.

The rearrangement joins TRBV7-9 to TRBJ1-6, with D unclear. V was shortened by 4 bases and J by 8 bases, with 15 bases between the two germline ends. This CDR3 is 15 amino acids long. Germline V CDR1 and CDR2: SEHNR, FQNEAQ (reference sequence). CDR3 bases: TGTGCCAGCAGCTCCCCTCGAGGTGGAGATTCACCCCTCCACTTT. This sequence encodes CASSSPRGGDSPLHF. Full variable domain (outside the CDR3, taken from reference TRBV7-9 and TRBJ1-6): DTGVSQNPRHKITKRGQNVTFRCDPISEHNRLYWYRQTLGQGPEFLTYFQNEAQLEKSRLLSDRFSAERPKGSFSTLEIQRTEQGDSAMYLCASSSPRGGDSPLHFGNGTRLTVT.

The chain employs TRBV12-3 or TRBV12-4 and TRBJ1-5; D possibly corresponds to TRBD1 (5 bases). The V end lost 6 bases, the J end lost 1 base, and 10 bases lay between the germline ends. There are 14 residues in the CDR3. This chain's CDR3 is CASSKAGSNQPQHF. In nucleotides, the CDR3 is TGTGCCAGCAGCAAAGCAGGGAGCAATCAGCCCCAGCATTTT.

V gene TRBV28 combines with J gene TRBJ2-7; a possible D gene is TRBD1 (5 bases). CDR1 and CDR2 from the germline V gene are MDHEN and SYDVKM. The V end lost 2 bases, the J end lost 5 bases, and 16 bases lay between the germline ends. The CDR3 loop spans 15 amino acids. In DNA, the CDR3 is TGTGCCAGCAGTTTAAGTCGACAGCCTTGGGACGAGCAGTACTTC. As protein: CASSLSRQPWDEQYF.

The genes are TRBV15 and TRBJ2-1; 8 bases are shared with TRBD2. Germline-derived CDR1 and CDR2 are LNHNV and YYDKDF (reference sequence). Trimming cost V 0 bases and J 0 bases; bases outside gene matches: 1. The CDR3 loop spans 16 amino acids. Here the CDR3 reads CATSRDSGSSYNEQFF. The CDR3 DNA reads TGTGCCACCAGCAGAGACAGCGGGAGCTCCTACAATGAGCAGTTCTTC.

V usage is TRBV19 and J usage is TRBJ2-7, with a weak D call TRBD2 (5 bases). CDR1 is LNHDA, CDR2 SQIVND, per germline (reference sequence). The CDR3 extends over 16 amino acids. V lost 0 bases and J 4 bases, leaving 16 bases between the germline ends. CDR3 residues: CASSIDPTGGGYEQYF. The CDR3, as DNA: TGTGCCAGTAGTATAGATCCGACTGGAGGCGGATACGAGCAGTACTTC.

The CDR3: CASRPWAGTSADTQYF. In DNA form, the CDR3 reads TGTGCCAGCAGGCCTTGGGCCGGGACTAGCGCCGATACGCAGTATTTT. This chain joins TRBV28 and TRBJ2-3; 10 bases match TRBD2. CDR1 is MDHEN and CDR2 is SYDVKM in the germline V gene. This CDR3 region has 16 residues. V lost 6 bases, J lost 6 bases, and 12 bases stayed unmatched.

A word on this clonotype: One junction end does not reproduce the germline sequence, and a read error may be involved. The V gene is TRBV4-1, the J gene TRBJ2-7, with D tentatively TRBD2 (6 bases). From germline, CDR1 is MGHRA and CDR2 YSYEKL. The CDR3 length is 14 residues. CDR3 in amino acids: CVSSLLEGDLEQYF. Here the CDR3 DNA reads TGCGTCAGCAGCCTGTTGGAGGGAGACCTCGAGCAGTACTTC.

This chain uses TRBV11-2 with TRBJ1-2; TRBD1 matches 7 bases. The CDR3 extends over 13 amino acids. The germline gives CDR1 SGHAT, CDR2 FQNNGV. The V and J ends lost 5 bases and 7 bases, in that order; junction bases with no gene match: 7. CDR3 region: CASSPRQGVGYTF. DNA of the CDR3: TGTGCCAGCAGCCCCCGACAGGGCGTTGGCTACACCTTC.

This rearrangement joins TRBV30 to TRBJ1-2; D is unresolved. There are 12 residues in the CDR3. V was shortened by 2 bases and J by 3 bases, with 7 bases between the two germline ends. The V gene's germline CDR1 is GTSNPN and CDR2 SVGIG (reference sequence). The CDR3 is CAWSQEYYGYTF. The CDR3 nucleotides read TGTGCCTGGAGTCAGGAATACTATGGCTACACCTTC. Based on the CDR3 plus reference TRBV30 and TRBJ1-2, the full variable domain is SQTIHQWPATLVQPVGSPLSLECTVEGTSNPNLYWYRQAAGRGLQLLFYSVGIGQISSEVPQNLSASRPQDRQFILSSKKLLLSDSGFYLCAWSQEYYGYTFGSGTRLTVV.

As regards this clonotype: A much larger clone is a single base away; this may be a read error. V is TRBV29-1 and J is TRBJ2-1; 7 bases align to TRBD2. CDR3 length: 11 residues. Per the germline V gene, CDR1 is SQVTM and CDR2 is ANQGSEA. V trimming: 8 bases; J trimming: 9 bases; junction bases outside the gene matches: 7. This CDR3 is CSMGEGGEQFF. CDR3 DNA: TGCAGCATGGGGGAGGGCGGTGAGCAGTTCTTC.

The chain links TRBV4-1 to TRBJ1-4, with 10 positions matching TRBD1. Trimming at V came to 1 base and at J to 7 bases, leaving 6 bases not matched to a gene. This CDR3 has 16 amino acids. Germline CDR1 reads MGHRA; CDR2 reads YSYEKL. The CDR3 region is CASSQVGGQGGEKLFF. Written as DNA, the CDR3 is TGCGCCAGCAGCCAAGTGGGAGGACAGGGGGGTGAAAAACTGTTTTTT.

The gene calls are TRBV20-1 and TRBJ2-3, with D maybe TRBD1 (6 bases). V shed 5 bases and J shed 0 bases, with 12 bases lying between them. The CDR3 spans 14 residues. Germline CDR1 and CDR2: DFQATT and SNEGSKA (reference sequence). In DNA form, the CDR3 reads TGCAGTGCTGAAGGACAGTCTAGCACAGATACGCAGTATTTT. Protein sequence: CSAEGQSSTDTQYF.

Concerning this clonotype: Just one base apart from a much larger clone, this may be a read error. The chain has TRBV12-3 or TRBV12-4 and TRBJ2-5, with 15 bases lining up with TRBD2. CDR3 length: 15 residues. Trimming at V came to 6 bases and at J to 7 bases, leaving 6 bases not matched to a gene. The CDR3 DNA reads TGTGCCAGCAGCCGGACTAGCGGGGGGGTAGGGACCCAGTACTTC. Residues: CASSRTSGGVGTQYF.

The V call is TRBV19, the J call TRBJ2-5; 12 bases are shared with TRBD2. This CDR3 spans 16 amino acids. Germline CDR1 LNHDA, CDR2 SQIVND (reference sequence). The J segment lost 1 base and the V segment lost 4 bases, leaving 4 bases of the junction unmatched. The CDR3 DNA reads as TGTGCCAGTAGTAAACCGACTAGCGGGGGCCAAGAGACCCAGTACTTC. Protein product: CASSKPTSGGQETQYF.

This clonotype was counted a few times. V is TRBV20-1 and J is TRBJ2-7, with D tentatively TRBD1 (6 bases). This CDR3 comprises 12 residues. Trimming removed 3 bases at V and 3 bases at J, with 9 bases between. Germline values: CDR1 DFQATT, CDR2 SNEGSKA (reference sequence). The CDR3 DNA follows: TGCAGTGCTAGGAGGGGGTACTACGAGCAGTACTTC. Translating gives CSARRGYYEQYF.

This clonotype occurred a few times. The J gene is TRBJ2-3, the V gene TRBV7-2, with 7 positions matching TRBD1. V lost 9 bases to trimming and J lost 2 bases; unmatched junction nucleotides: 8. Germline CDR1 SGHTA, CDR2 FQGNSA. The CDR3 is 14 residues long. Here the CDR3 DNA reads TGTGCCAGTGGACAGGACCCAAACACAGATACGCAGTATTTT. Its protein is CASGQDPNTDTQYF.

The chain combines TRBV6-1 with TRBJ1-2, with D tentatively TRBD1 (6 bases). Germline V lookup: CDR1 MNHNS, CDR2 SASEGT. The CDR3 extends over 15 amino acids. The ends were cut back, 4 bases at V and 2 bases at J, with 14 bases in the middle. CDR3 in DNA: TGTGCCAGCAGTGCTACCGGGACAAAGAACTATGGCTACACCTTC. It translates to CASSATGTKNYGYTF.

This CDR3 reads CASTQDRANYGYTF. The CDR3 DNA reads as TGTGCCAGCACCCAGGACAGGGCTAACTATGGCTACACCTTC. The rearrangement uses TRBV7-8 and TRBJ1-2; 8 positions match TRBD1. Germline-derived CDR1 and CDR2 are SGHVS and FQNEAQ. V was clipped by 7 bases and J by 0 bases; unmatched bases: 4. This CDR3 is built from 14 residues. The full variable domain, rest sourced from reference TRBV7-8 and TRBJ1-2, is GAGVSQSPRYKVAKRGQDVALRCDPISGHVSLFWYQQALGQGPEFLTYFQNEAQLDKSGLPSDRFFAERPEGSVSTLKIQRTQQEDSAVYLCASTQDRANYGYTFGSGTRLTVV.

This clonotype occurred many times. The chain is built from TRBV7-9 and TRBJ2-7, with 12 nucleotides matching TRBD1. With 4 bases clipped from V and 5 bases from J, the junction kept 3 bases outside the gene matches. The CDR3 loop spans 14 amino acids. Germline V gene data show CDR1 as SEHNR and CDR2 as FQNEAQ (reference sequence). The chain's CDR3 is CASSWDRGLHEQYF. In DNA form, the CDR3 reads TGTGCCAGCAGCTGGGACAGGGGGCTCCACGAGCAGTACTTC.

The rearrangement joins TRBV2 to TRBJ2-3; 9 nucleotides line up with TRBD2. Germline CDR1 reads SNHLY; CDR2 reads FYNNEI. V was clipped by 4 bases and J by 3 bases; unmatched bases: 11. The CDR3 is 17 amino acids. The CDR3 sequence is CASSASFAGGPTDTQYF. For the CDR3, the DNA is TGTGCCAGCAGTGCGTCCTTTGCGGGGGGGCCGACAGATACGCAGTATTTT. The full variable domain, with the rest looked up from reference TRBV2 and TRBJ2-3, is EPEVTQTPSHQVTQMGQEVILRCVPISNHLYFYWYRQILGQKVEFLVSFYNNEISEKSEIFDDQFSVERPDGSNFTLKIRSTKLEDSAMYFCASSASFAGGPTDTQYFGPGTRLTVL.

This chain connects TRBV5-1 to TRBJ2-1, with D perhaps assigned TRBD1 or TRBD2 (6 bases each). The length of the CDR3 is 20 residues. The V and J ends lost 0 bases and 3 bases respectively, with 25 bases between them. CDR1 and CDR2 from the germline V gene are SGHRS and YFSETQ. The CDR3 DNA reads as TGCGCCAGCAGCTTGGTGTTCGATTGGGGGGCGGTCCGGTACTACAATGAGCAGTTCTTC. Translating it yields CASSLVFDWGAVRYYNEQFF.

The chain carries TRBV6-6 and TRBJ2-1; D gene ambiguous. This CDR3 region has 16 residues. The V gene lost 0 bases and the J gene lost 0 bases, with 9 bases spanning the gap. Germline CDR1 MNHNY, CDR2 SVGAGI (reference sequence). DNA of the CDR3: TGTGCCAGCAGTTACTCTACGCAGAACTCCTACAATGAGCAGTTCTTC. This codes for CASSYSTQNSYNEQFF.

A few counts support this clonotype. The chain joins TRBV7-8 to TRBJ2-5; D ambiguous. This CDR3 spans 18 amino acids. Between the trimmed V and J ends, which lost 0 bases and 5 bases, there was a span of 22 bases. Germline CDR1 reads SGHVS; CDR2 reads FQNEAQ. The CDR3 loop reads CASSLAGMTDPMTETQYF. The CDR3 DNA is TGTGCCAGCAGCTTAGCCGGTATGACGGACCCAATGACGGAGACCCAGTACTTC.

This clonotype has just one count. V gene TRBV7-2 combines with J gene TRBJ2-5; D is uncertain. Trimming took 5 bases from V and 5 from J, leaving 15 bases between them. This CDR3 has 14 amino acids. CDR1 SGHTA and CDR2 FQGNSA come from the germline V gene. CDR3 amino acids: CASSQGTDGETQYF. The DNA of the CDR3 is TGTGCCAGCAGCCAAGGTACCGACGGGGAGACCCAGTACTTC.

The count of this clonotype is one. This chain links TRBV27 with TRBJ2-1, with TRBD2 as a possible D gene (6 bases). Germline V gene lookup returns CDR1 MNHEY and CDR2 SMNVEV (reference sequence). Trimming cost V 4 bases and J 8 bases, with 18 bases left between them. The CDR3 contains 15 residues. CDR3 residues: CASSSPGLGGDEQFF. In DNA form, the CDR3 reads TGTGCCAGCAGTTCACCGGGACTGGGGGGTGATGAGCAGTTCTTC.

This clonotype was found a few times. This sequence joins TRBV12-3 or TRBV12-4 and TRBJ2-5, with 10 bases identical to TRBD2. There are 16 residues in the CDR3. The ends lost 7 bases at V and 0 bases at J; junction bases unmatched: 8. The DNA of the CDR3 is TGTGCCAGCACTCTCCCTAGCGGGGGCTACCAAGAGACCCAGTACTTC. Translating it yields CASTLPSGGYQETQYF.

There are many counts of this clonotype. The chain has TRBV10-3 and TRBJ2-7; the D call may be TRBD1 or TRBD2 (6 bases each). Germline V gene lookup returns CDR1 ENHRY and CDR2 SYGVKD. CDR3 length equals 16 residues. The V and J ends lost 6 bases and 1 base respectively, with 19 bases between them. This CDR3 is CAIRGGGTDDSYEQYF. As DNA, the CDR3 is TGTGCCATCAGGGGGGGCGGGACGGACGATTCCTACGAGCAGTACTTC.

This clonotype was seen a handful of times. This rearrangement joins TRBV7-4 to TRBJ2-4; perhaps TRBD1 as D (6 bases). V lost 1 base and J 2 bases, leaving 18 bases between the germline ends. Germline-derived CDR1 and CDR2 are SGHVT and SQSDAQ. This CDR3 region has 18 residues. In DNA, the CDR3 is TGTGCCAGCAGCTTAGAAATGGTGGCAGGGGCGACCAAAAACATTCAGTACTTC. Encoded protein: CASSLEMVAGATKNIQYF. Based on the CDR3 plus reference TRBV7-4 and TRBJ2-4, the full variable domain is GAGVSQSPRYKVAKRGRDVALRCDSISGHVTLYWYRQTLGQGSEVLTYSQSDAQRDKSGRPSGRFSAERPERSVSTLKIQRTEQGDSAVYLCASSLEMVAGATKNIQYFGAGTRLSVL.